Presented here are 24 T cell receptor beta chains from one specimen sequenced in a study of beta chain features in type 1 diabetes. Every isolated RNA sample was fully reverse transcribed, so sequencing captured expressed TCRB transcripts. The assay was immunoSEQ multiplex PCR, and TCRdb's table has in-frame clones only and misses some. The repertoire holds 150,000 to 200,000 clones, with about 13% as singletons. The sequenced sample consisted of central memory CD4+ T cells from blood. The receptors come from a woman aged 18-29 years in good health.

This clone turned up a few times. The chain couples TRBV4-2 to TRBJ1-2; the match to TRBD1 covers 10 bases. This CDR3 has 14 amino acids. From germline, CDR1 is LGHNA and CDR2 YNFKEQ. Trimming cost V 3 bases and J 6 bases; bases outside gene matches: 4. Here the CDR3 DNA reads TGTGCCAGCAGCCAGGCCGGGACAGGGGATGGCTACACCTTC. Translation: CASSQAGTGDGYTF.

This clone has just a few counts. J is TRBJ2-7 and V is TRBV9, with 11 bases lining up with TRBD2. CDR1 is SGDLS, CDR2 YYNGEE, per germline. V lost 5 bases, J lost 2 bases, and 9 bases stayed unmatched. The CDR3 covers 16 residues. The CDR3 is CASSRRGLAETYEQYF. In nucleotides, the CDR3 is TGTGCCAGCAGTCGGCGGGGACTAGCGGAAACCTACGAGCAGTACTTC.

The V and J genes are TRBV18 and TRBJ2-1, with TRBD1 identical over 8 bases. J gave up 9 bases and V 4 bases, and 14 bases lay outside the gene matches. Germline-derived CDR1 and CDR2 are KGHSH and LQKENI. CDR3 size: 16 residues. The CDR3 DNA reads TGTGCCAGCTCACTGGACAGGGTTCCCCCATCCAGTGAGCAGTTCTTC. It translates to CASSLDRVPPSSEQFF.

This chain uses TRBV29-1 with TRBJ1-2, with D possibly TRBD1 on 6 matching bases. The V gene lost 3 bases and the J gene lost 4 bases, with 12 bases spanning the gap. Germline values: CDR1 SQVTM, CDR2 ANQGSEA. This CDR3 is 13 amino acids long. CDR3 coding DNA: TGCAGCGTTGACGGGGGGCCTTTCTATGGCTACACCTTC. Its translation is CSVDGGPFYGYTF.

This clone turned up a few times. The chain has TRBV7-9 and TRBJ2-4; 8 bases are a match to TRBD2. The V segment lost 1 base and the J segment 7 bases; nucleotides outside the gene matches: 6. The CDR3 has 15 residues. Germline CDR1 reads SEHNR; CDR2 reads FQNEAQ (reference sequence). This CDR3 reads CASSLVRGGRNIQYF. In DNA, the CDR3 is TGTGCCAGCAGCTTAGTACGGGGGGGTAGGAACATTCAGTACTTC. Looking up the rest from reference TRBV7-9 and TRBJ2-4 gives the full variable domain: DTGVSQNPRHKITKRGQNVTFRCDPISEHNRLYWYRQTLGQGPEFLTYFQNEAQLEKSRLLSDRFSAERPKGSFSTLEIQRTEQGDSAMYLCASSLVRGGRNIQYFGAGTRLSVL.

Here the CDR3 reads CASSTYSSGISYEQYF. DNA for the CDR3: TGCGCCAGCAGCACCTATTCTAGCGGGATCTCCTACGAGCAGTACTTC. The chain links TRBV4-1 to TRBJ2-7, with 9 bases identical to TRBD2. CDR3 size: 16 residues. Germline V gives CDR1 MGHRA, CDR2 YSYEKL. The V and J ends lost 5 bases and 0 bases, in that order; junction bases with no gene match: 8.

The chain combines TRBV2 with TRBJ2-7; D is perhaps TRBD1 (6 bases). The CDR3 runs 12 residues. CDR1 SNHLY and CDR2 FYNNEI come from the germline V gene. The V end lost 8 bases, the J end lost 6 bases, and 14 bases lay between the germline ends. CDR3 DNA sequence: TGTGCCAGCCGTGGGACACCGGGCGAGCAGTACTTC. Protein: CASRGTPGEQYF.

This chain joins TRBV14 and TRBJ2-1, with TRBD2 matching 7 bases. In germline, CDR1 is SGHDN, CDR2 FVKESK. V lost 6 bases, J lost 5 bases, and 13 bases stayed unmatched. CDR3 length equals 16 residues. This CDR3 reads CASSRSLASGDNEQFF. The CDR3, as DNA: TGTGCCAGCAGTCGGTCACTAGCGAGTGGGGACAATGAGCAGTTCTTC.

The V gene is TRBV30, the J gene TRBJ1-4; D gene ambiguous. V shed 3 bases and J shed 5 bases, with 7 bases lying between them. CDR1 and CDR2 (germline): GTSNPN, SVGIG (reference sequence). The CDR3 covers 12 residues. Here the CDR3 DNA reads TGTGCCTGGAGCCGGGAGAATGAAAAACTGTTTTTT. The encoded protein is CAWSRENEKLFF.

The chain carries TRBV5-6 and TRBJ2-3, with TRBD2 identical over 8 bases. CDR1 and CDR2 from the germline V gene are SGHDT and YYEEEE. With 5 bases clipped from V and 5 bases from J, the junction kept 7 bases outside the gene matches. This CDR3 spans 14 amino acids. Here the CDR3 reads CASSAGRAQDTQYF. The CDR3 bases are TGTGCCAGCAGTGCCGGGAGGGCACAAGATACGCAGTATTTT.

This clone was recorded at least ten times. The chain links TRBV11-1 to TRBJ2-7, with D tentatively TRBD2 (5 bases). CDR3 length: 14 amino acids. Germline-derived CDR1 and CDR2 are SGHAT and FQDESV (reference sequence). Trimming pared 6 bases from V and 8 bases from J, leaving 20 bases between. CDR3 nucleotide sequence: TGTGCCAGCAGACCACCCAGACCGGAGGTACAGCAGTACTTC. It encodes CASRPPRPEVQQYF.

V gene TRBV5-1 combines with J gene TRBJ1-5; D is uncertain. CDR1 and CDR2 from the germline V gene are SGHRS and YFSETQ. The CDR3 is made up of 13 amino acids. V was trimmed by 2 bases and J by 5 bases, leaving 8 bases between them. The CDR3 DNA reads as TGCGCCAGCAGCTTCGGGGTAGATCAGCCCCAGCATTTT. Encoded protein: CASSFGVDQPQHF.

This clone was found a few times. The chain recombines TRBV5-1 with TRBJ2-2, with 10 bases that match TRBD1. The CDR3 is made up of 16 amino acids. From germline, CDR1 is SGHRS and CDR2 YFSETQ. V was pared by 4 bases and J by 5 bases, with 8 bases of the junction left unmatched. The CDR3 region has the DNA TGCGCCAGCAGCATTACGACAGGGGGCCGGACCGGGGAGCTGTTTTTT. It translates to CASSITTGGRTGELFF.

The table lists this clone with a few counts. This chain uses TRBV28 with TRBJ2-7; D is possibly TRBD1 (5 bases). The CDR3 covers 12 residues. Germline V lookup: CDR1 MDHEN, CDR2 SYDVKM. The germline V and J ends were trimmed by 6 bases and 3 bases, with 9 bases remaining between them. CDR3 nucleotides: TGTGCCAGCAGCAGAACAGGCTACGAGCAGTACTTC. It specifies CASSRTGYEQYF. The full variable domain, completed using reference TRBV28 and TRBJ2-7, is DVKVTQSSRYLVKRTGEKVFLECVQDMDHENMFWYRQDPGLGLRLIYFSYDVKMKEKGDIPEGYSVSREKKERFSLILESASTNQTSMYLCASSRTGYEQYFGPGTRLTVT.

This rearrangement joins TRBV28 to TRBJ1-1, with TRBD1 as a possible D gene (6 bases). Germline V gene lookup returns CDR1 MDHEN and CDR2 SYDVKM. This CDR3 has 15 residues. V was cut by 5 bases and J by 5 bases, with 18 bases left in between. The CDR3 reads CASSPPTGWGTEAFF. The CDR3 DNA reads as TGTGCCAGCAGTCCCCCGACAGGCTGGGGAACTGAAGCTTTCTTT.

This clone was counted between two and nine times. This chain joins TRBV4-2 and TRBJ2-7; D gene ambiguous. CDR3 size: 15 residues. CDR1 and CDR2 (germline): LGHNA, YNFKEQ. The V end was cut by 0 bases, the J end by 1 base, with 10 bases between. The CDR3 region is CASSQDAALSYEQYF. In nucleotides, the CDR3 is TGTGCCAGCAGCCAAGACGCAGCGCTATCCTACGAGCAGTACTTC.

The chain employs TRBV29-1 and TRBJ2-5; D is unclear. V was trimmed by 3 bases and J by 2 bases, leaving 10 bases between them. Germline V lookup: CDR1 SQVTM, CDR2 ANQGSEA. The CDR3 covers 13 residues. CDR3 in amino acids: CSVDAGMQETQYF. The CDR3 DNA sequence: TGCAGCGTTGACGCCGGTATGCAAGAGACCCAGTACTTC.

In this sample, this clone turned up a few times. This chain connects TRBV6-1 to TRBJ2-3; no clear D gene. The ends were cut back, 3 bases at V and 5 bases at J, with 9 bases in the middle. The germline V gene has CDR1 MNHNS and CDR2 SASEGT. The CDR3 extends over 13 amino acids. CDR3 protein: CASSEALIDTQYF. The CDR3 bases are TGTGCCAGCAGTGAGGCATTGATAGATACGCAGTATTTT.

This clone was counted only a few times. The chain uses TRBV18 and TRBJ1-2; D is uncertain. This CDR3 region has 15 residues. Germline V gene sequence: CDR1 KGHSH, CDR2 LQKENI. Trimming took off 6 bases at V and 1 base at J, with 15 bases between the two ends. CDR3 region: CASSLADGVNYGYTF. CDR3 nucleotide sequence: TGTGCCAGCTCCCTTGCGGACGGGGTTAACTATGGCTACACCTTC.

The chain carries TRBV19 and TRBJ1-2; D ambiguous. V dropped 6 bases and J dropped 5 bases, with 7 bases sitting between them. The CDR3 runs 11 residues. Germline CDR1 is LNHDA and CDR2 is SQIVND (reference sequence). This CDR3 is CASRQQYGYTF. In nucleotides, the CDR3 is TGTGCCAGTAGGCAACAGTATGGCTACACCTTC.

This chain links TRBV27 with TRBJ2-1; 11 positions match TRBD2. Germline-derived CDR1 and CDR2 are MNHEY and SMNVEV (reference sequence). V lost 3 bases to trimming and J lost 3 bases; unmatched junction nucleotides: 10. The CDR3 is made up of 18 amino acids. CDR3 region: CASSLFGASGRSYNEQFF. CDR3 in DNA: TGTGCCAGCAGTTTGTTCGGAGCTAGCGGGAGGAGCTACAATGAGCAGTTCTTC.

This clone came up a few times. This chain joins TRBV6-5 and TRBJ2-7; possible D gene TRBD1, 6 bases. V was trimmed by 6 bases and J by 1 base, leaving 13 bases between them. The germline V gene has CDR1 MNHEY and CDR2 SVGAGI. The CDR3 totals 14 residues. CDR3 nucleotides: TGTGCCAGCAGGATCGGGACACTTTCCTACGAGCAGTACTTC. It translates to CASRIGTLSYEQYF.

This clone has more than one count but fewer than ten. The rearrangement uses TRBV18 and TRBJ2-7, with 8 bases that match TRBD1. In germline, CDR1 is KGHSH, CDR2 LQKENI. Losses at the gene ends were 6 bases for V and 0 bases for J; bases not matched to a gene: 7. The CDR3 is made up of 15 amino acids. The chain's CDR3 is CASSNDRGVSYEQYF. CDR3 DNA sequence: TGTGCCAGCTCTAACGACAGGGGAGTCTCCTACGAGCAGTACTTC.

This clone has only a few counts. Germline is not matched at one junction end, which may reflect a read error. This chain connects TRBV18 to TRBJ1-4, with D unclear. The germline V gene encodes CDR1 KGHSH and CDR2 LQKENI. This CDR3 contains 14 residues. DNA of the CDR3: TGTGCCAGCTCACCTCCTTCGACTAACGAAAAACTGTTTTTT. Its protein product is CASSPPSTNEKLFF.